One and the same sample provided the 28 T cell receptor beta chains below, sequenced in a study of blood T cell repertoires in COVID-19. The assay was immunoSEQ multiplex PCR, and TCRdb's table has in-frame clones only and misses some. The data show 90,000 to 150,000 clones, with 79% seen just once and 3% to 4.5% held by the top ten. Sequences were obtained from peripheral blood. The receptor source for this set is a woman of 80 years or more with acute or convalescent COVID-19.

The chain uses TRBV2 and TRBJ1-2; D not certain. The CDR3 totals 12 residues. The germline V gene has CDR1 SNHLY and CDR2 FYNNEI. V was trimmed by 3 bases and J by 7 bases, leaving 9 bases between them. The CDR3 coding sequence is TGTGCCAGCAGTGACGGAGCATCTGGCTACACCTTC. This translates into CASSDGASGYTF.

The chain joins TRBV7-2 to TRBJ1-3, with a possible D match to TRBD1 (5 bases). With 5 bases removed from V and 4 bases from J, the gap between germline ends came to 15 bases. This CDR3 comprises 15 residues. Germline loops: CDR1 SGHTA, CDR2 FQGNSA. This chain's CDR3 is CASSPAGGSGNTIYF. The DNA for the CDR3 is TGTGCCAGCAGCCCCGCGGGGGGTTCGGGAAACACCATATATTTT.

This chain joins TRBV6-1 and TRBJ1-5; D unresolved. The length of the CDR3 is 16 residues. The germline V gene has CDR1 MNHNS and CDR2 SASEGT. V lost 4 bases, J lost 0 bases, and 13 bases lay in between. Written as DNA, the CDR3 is TGTGCCAGCAGTGCCTTGGCGGGCTATAGCAATCAGCCCCAGCATTTT. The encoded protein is CASSALAGYSNQPQHF.

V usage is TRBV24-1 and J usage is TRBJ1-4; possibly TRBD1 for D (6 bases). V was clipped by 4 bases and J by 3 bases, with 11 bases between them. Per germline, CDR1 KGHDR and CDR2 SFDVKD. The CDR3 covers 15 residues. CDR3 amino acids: CATSDSRGPNEKLFF. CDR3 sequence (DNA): TGTGCCACCAGTGACTCCAGGGGCCCTAATGAAAAACTGTTTTTT.

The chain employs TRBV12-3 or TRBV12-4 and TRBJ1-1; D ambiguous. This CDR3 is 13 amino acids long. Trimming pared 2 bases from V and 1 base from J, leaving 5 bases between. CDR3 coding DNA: TGTGCCAGCAGTTTATACAGGAACACTGAAGCTTTCTTT. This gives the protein CASSLYRNTEAFF.

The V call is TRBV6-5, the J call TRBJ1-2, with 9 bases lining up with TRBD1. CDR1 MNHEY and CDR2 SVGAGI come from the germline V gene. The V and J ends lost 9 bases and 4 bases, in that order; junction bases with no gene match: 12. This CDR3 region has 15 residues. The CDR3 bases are TGTGCCAGTTCTCCGGGACAGGGTCTTATCTATGGCTACACCTTC. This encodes CASSPGQGLIYGYTF.

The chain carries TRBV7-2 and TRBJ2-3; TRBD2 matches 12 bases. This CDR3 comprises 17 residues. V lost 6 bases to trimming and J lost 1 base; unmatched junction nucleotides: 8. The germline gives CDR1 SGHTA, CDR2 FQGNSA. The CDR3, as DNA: TGTGCCAGCAGTTTTCGACTAGCGGGGGAGCGCACAGATACGCAGTATTTT. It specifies CASSFRLAGERTDTQYF.

The CDR3 DNA reads TGTGCCACCAGTGATTCACCGGGACACCTCCAAGAGACCCAGTACTTC. This codes for CATSDSPGHLQETQYF. The chain recombines TRBV24-1 with TRBJ2-5; D might be TRBD1 (6 bases). V gave up 2 bases and J gave up 1 base, with 13 bases separating them. Per germline, CDR1 KGHDR and CDR2 SFDVKD. The CDR3 has 16 amino acids.

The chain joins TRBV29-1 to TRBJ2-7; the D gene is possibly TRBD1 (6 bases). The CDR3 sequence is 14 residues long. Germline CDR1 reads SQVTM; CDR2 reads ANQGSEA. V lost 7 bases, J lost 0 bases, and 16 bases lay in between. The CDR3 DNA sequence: TGCAGCGCTAGAGGACAGAGCAGCTCCTACGAGCAGTACTTC. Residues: CSARGQSSSYEQYF.

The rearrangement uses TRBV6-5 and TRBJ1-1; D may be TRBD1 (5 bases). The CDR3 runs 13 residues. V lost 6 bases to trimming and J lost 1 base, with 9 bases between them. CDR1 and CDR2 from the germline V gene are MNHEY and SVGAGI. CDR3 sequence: CASSRGGNTEAFF. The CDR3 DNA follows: TGTGCCAGCAGCCGGGGGGGGAACACTGAAGCTTTCTTT.

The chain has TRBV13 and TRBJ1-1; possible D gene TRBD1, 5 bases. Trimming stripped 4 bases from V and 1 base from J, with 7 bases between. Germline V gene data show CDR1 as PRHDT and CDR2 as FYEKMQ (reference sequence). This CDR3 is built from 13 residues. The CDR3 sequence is CASSSGQNTEAFF. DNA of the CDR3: TGTGCCAGCAGCTCAGGACAGAACACTGAAGCTTTCTTT.

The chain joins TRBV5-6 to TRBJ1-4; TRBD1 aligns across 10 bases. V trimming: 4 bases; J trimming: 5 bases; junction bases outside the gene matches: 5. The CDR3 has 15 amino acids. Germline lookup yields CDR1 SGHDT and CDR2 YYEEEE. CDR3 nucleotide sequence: TGTGCCAGCAGCAGACAGGGGGCCCTGAATGAAAAACTGTTTTTT. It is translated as CASSRQGALNEKLFF.

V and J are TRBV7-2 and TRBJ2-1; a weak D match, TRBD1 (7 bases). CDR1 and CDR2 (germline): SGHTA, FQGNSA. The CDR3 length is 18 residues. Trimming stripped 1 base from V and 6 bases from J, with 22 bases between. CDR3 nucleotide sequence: TGTGCCAGCAGCTTAGTTGCAGGGGGACTCACCCGGGGCAATGAGCAGTTCTTC. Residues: CASSLVAGGLTRGNEQFF. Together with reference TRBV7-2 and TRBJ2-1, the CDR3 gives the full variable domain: GAGVSQSPSNKVTEKGKDVELRCDPISGHTALYWYRQSLGQGLEFLIYFQGNSAPDKSGLPSDRFSAERTGGSVSTLTIQRTQQEDSAVYLCASSLVAGGLTRGNEQFFGPGTRLTVL.

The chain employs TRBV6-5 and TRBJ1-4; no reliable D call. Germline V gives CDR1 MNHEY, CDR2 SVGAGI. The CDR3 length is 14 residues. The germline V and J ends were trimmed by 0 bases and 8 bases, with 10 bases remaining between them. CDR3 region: CASSYSPQKEKLFF. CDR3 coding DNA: TGTGCCAGCAGTTACTCTCCCCAGAAGGAAAAACTGTTTTTT.

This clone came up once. Here the CDR3 reads CASSGDRDRGSEAFF. In DNA, the CDR3 is TGTGCCAGCAGCGGGGACCGGGACAGGGGGAGTGAAGCTTTCTTT. The chain links TRBV2 to TRBJ1-1; 11 nucleotides agree with TRBD1. Per germline, CDR1 SNHLY and CDR2 FYNNEI. This CDR3 is 15 amino acids long. After removal of 6 bases from V and 7 bases from J, the junction contained 10 bases not matched to a gene.

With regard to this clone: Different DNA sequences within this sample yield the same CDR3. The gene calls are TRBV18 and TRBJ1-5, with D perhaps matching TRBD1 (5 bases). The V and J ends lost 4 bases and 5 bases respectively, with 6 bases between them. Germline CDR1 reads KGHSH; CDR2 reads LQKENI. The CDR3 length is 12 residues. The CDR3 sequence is CASSRGDQPQHF. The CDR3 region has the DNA TGTGCCAGCTCACGGGGGGATCAGCCCCAGCATTTT.

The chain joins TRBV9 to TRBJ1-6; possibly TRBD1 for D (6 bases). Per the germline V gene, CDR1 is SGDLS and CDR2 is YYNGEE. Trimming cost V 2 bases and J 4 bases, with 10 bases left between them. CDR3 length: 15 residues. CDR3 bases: TGTGCCAGCAGCGTTTCGACAGGATATAATTCACCCCTCCACTTT. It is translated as CASSVSTGYNSPLHF.

The CDR3 nucleotides are TGTGCCAGCACAGGTACCTACGAGCAGTACTTC. Encoded protein: CASTGTYEQYF. The rearrangement links TRBV11-2 to TRBJ2-7; no firm D call. The V and J ends lost 7 bases and 2 bases respectively, with 6 bases between them. Germline loops: CDR1 SGHAT, CDR2 FQNNGV. This CDR3 region has 11 residues.

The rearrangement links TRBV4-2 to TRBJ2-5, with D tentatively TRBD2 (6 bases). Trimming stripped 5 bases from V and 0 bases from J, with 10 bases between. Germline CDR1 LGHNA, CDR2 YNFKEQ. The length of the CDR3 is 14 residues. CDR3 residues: CASSFGLNQETQYF. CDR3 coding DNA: TGTGCCAGCAGCTTTGGACTAAACCAAGAGACCCAGTACTTC.

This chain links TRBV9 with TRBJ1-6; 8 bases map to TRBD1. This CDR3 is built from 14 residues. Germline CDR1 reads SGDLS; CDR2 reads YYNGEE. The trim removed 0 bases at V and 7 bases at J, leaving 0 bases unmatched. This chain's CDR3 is CASSVGQGNSPLHF. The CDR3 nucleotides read TGTGCCAGCAGCGTAGGACAGGGGAATTCACCCCTCCACTTT.

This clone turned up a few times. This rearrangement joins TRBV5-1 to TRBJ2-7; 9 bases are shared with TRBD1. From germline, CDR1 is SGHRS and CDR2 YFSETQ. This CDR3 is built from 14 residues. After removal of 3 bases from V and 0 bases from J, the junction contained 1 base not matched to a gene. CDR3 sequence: CASSSGQGSYEQYF. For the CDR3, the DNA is TGCGCCAGCAGCTCGGGACAGGGCTCCTACGAGCAGTACTTC. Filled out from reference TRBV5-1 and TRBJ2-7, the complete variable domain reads KAGVTQTPRYLIKTRGQQVTLSCSPISGHRSVSWYQQTPGQGLQFLFEYFSETQRNKGNFPGRFSGRQFSNSRSEMNVSTLELGDSALYLCASSSGQGSYEQYFGPGTRLTVT.

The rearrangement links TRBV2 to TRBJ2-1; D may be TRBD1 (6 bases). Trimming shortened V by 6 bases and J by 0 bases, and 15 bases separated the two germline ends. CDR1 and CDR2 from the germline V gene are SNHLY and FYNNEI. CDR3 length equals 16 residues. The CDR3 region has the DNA TGTGCCAGCAGCGCAATAACAGGGAGCTCCTACAATGAGCAGTTCTTC. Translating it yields CASSAITGSSYNEQFF.

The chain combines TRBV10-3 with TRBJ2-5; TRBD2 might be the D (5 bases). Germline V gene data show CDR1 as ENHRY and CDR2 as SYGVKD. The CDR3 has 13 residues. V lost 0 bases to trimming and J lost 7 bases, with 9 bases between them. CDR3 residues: CAISESKEGTQYF. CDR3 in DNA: TGTGCCATCAGTGAGTCTAAAGAGGGGACCCAGTACTTC.

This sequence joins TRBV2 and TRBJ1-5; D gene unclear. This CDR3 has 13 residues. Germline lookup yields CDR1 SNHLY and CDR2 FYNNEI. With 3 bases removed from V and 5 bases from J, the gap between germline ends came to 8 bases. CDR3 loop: CASSEDGDQPQHF. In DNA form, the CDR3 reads TGTGCCAGCAGTGAGGATGGAGATCAGCCCCAGCATTTT. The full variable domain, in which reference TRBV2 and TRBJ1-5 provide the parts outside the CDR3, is EPEVTQTPSHQVTQMGQEVILRCVPISNHLYFYWYRQILGQKVEFLVSFYNNEISEKSEIFDDQFSVERPDGSNFTLKIRSTKLEDSAMYFCASSEDGDQPQHFGDGTRLSIL.

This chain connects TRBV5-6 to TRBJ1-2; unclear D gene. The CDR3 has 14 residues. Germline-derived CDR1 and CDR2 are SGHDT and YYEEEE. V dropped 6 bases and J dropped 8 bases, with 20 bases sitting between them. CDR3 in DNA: TGTGCCAGCAACTATGCCCGGTATAATTGGGGCTACACCTTC. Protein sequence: CASNYARYNWGYTF.

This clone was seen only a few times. CDR3: CASSPDRGNGYTF. As DNA, the CDR3 is TGTGCCAGCAGTCCGGACAGGGGTAATGGCTACACCTTC. This chain joins TRBV2 and TRBJ1-2, with 9 bases identical to TRBD1. With 5 bases clipped from V and 6 bases from J, the junction kept 4 bases outside the gene matches. CDR3 length: 13 amino acids. Germline lookup yields CDR1 SNHLY and CDR2 FYNNEI.

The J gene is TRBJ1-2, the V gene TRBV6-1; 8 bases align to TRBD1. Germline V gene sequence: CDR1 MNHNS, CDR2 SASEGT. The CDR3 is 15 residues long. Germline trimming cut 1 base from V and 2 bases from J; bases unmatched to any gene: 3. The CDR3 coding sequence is TGTGCCAGCAGTGAAGGACAGGGGTTCAACTATGGCTACACCTTC. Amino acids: CASSEGQGFNYGYTF.

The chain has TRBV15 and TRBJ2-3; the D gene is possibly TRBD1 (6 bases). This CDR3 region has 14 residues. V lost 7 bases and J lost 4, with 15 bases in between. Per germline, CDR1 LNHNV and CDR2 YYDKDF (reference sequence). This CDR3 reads CATNQGRGPDTQYF. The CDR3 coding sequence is TGTGCCACCAATCAGGGCAGGGGACCAGATACGCAGTATTTT.